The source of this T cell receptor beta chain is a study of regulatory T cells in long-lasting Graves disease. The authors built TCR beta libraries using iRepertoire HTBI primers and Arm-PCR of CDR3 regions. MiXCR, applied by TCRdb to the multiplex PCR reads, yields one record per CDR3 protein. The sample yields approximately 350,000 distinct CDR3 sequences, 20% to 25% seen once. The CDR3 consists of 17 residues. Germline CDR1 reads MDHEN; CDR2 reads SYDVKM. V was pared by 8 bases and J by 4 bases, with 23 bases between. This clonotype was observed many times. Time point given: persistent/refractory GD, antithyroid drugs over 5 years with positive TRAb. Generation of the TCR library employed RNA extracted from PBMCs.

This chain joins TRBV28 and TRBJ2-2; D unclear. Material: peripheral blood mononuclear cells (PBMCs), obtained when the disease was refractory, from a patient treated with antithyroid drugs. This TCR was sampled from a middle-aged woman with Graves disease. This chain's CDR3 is CASFPFGSPRATGELFF. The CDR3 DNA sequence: TGTGCCAGCTTTCCTTTTGGCTCGCCTAGGGCCACCGGGGAGCTGTTTTTT.